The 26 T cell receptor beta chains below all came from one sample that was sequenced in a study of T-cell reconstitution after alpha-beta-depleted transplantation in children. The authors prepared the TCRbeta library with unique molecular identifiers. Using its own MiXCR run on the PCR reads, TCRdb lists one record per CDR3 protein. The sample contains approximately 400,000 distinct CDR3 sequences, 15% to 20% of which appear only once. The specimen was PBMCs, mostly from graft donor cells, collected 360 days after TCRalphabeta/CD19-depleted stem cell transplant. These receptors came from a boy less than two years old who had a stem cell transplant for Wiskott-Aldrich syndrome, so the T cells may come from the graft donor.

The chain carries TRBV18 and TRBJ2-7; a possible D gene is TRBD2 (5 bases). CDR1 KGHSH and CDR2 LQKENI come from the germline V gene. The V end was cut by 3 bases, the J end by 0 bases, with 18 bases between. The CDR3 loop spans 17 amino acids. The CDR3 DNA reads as TGTGCCAGCTCACCCGCCCAGGAGCGGCTCAGCTCCTACGAGCAGTACTTC. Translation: CASSPAQERLSSYEQYF.

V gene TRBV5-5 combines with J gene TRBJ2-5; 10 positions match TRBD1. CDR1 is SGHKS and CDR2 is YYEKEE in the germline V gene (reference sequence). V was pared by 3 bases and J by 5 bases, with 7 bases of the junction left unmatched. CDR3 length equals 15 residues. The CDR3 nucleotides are TGTGCCAGCAGCTCTGGACAGGGGGAATGGGAGACCCAGTACTTC. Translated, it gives CASSSGQGEWETQYF.

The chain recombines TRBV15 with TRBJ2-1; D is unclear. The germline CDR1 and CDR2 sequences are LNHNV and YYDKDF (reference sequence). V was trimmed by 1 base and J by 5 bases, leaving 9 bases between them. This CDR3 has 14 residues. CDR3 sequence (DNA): TGTGCCACCAGCAGAGGTCTAAATAACAATGAGCAGTTCTTC. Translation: CATSRGLNNNEQFF.

The CDR3 here is CASSPPSAQFYEQYF. In DNA form, the CDR3 reads TGTGCCAGCAGCCCTCCTAGCGCACAATTCTACGAGCAGTACTTC. V is TRBV7-9 and J is TRBJ2-7, with D tentatively TRBD2 (6 bases). Germline V gene lookup returns CDR1 SEHNR and CDR2 FQNEAQ (reference sequence). With 5 bases removed from V and 3 bases from J, the gap between germline ends came to 17 bases. The CDR3 length is 15 residues.

For the CDR3, the DNA is TGTGCCAGCAGCCTAAGACTAGTCGGTGAGACCCAGTACTTC. Translation gives CASSLRLVGETQYF. The genes are TRBV7-9 and TRBJ2-5; perhaps TRBD2 as D (6 bases). Trimming shortened V by 5 bases and J by 5 bases, and 15 bases separated the two germline ends. This CDR3 is 14 amino acids long. Germline V CDR1 and CDR2: SEHNR, FQNEAQ (reference sequence).

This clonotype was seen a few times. The CDR3 loop reads CASSQAASGRRLGQETQYF. The CDR3 DNA is TGCGCCAGCAGCCAAGCGGCTAGCGGGAGGAGGTTGGGGCAAGAGACCCAGTACTTC. V usage is TRBV4-1 and J usage is TRBJ2-5, with 11 bases matching TRBD2. This CDR3 is 19 amino acids long. The ends lost 1 base at V and 2 bases at J; junction bases unmatched: 12. Germline assignment: CDR1 MGHRA and CDR2 YSYEKL.

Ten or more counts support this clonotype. DNA for the CDR3: TGCGCCAGCAGCTTCGAGGGGAATGAGCAGTTCTTC. This gives the protein CASSFEGNEQFF. J is TRBJ2-1 and V is TRBV5-1; D assignment may be TRBD1 or TRBD2 (5 bases each). V was clipped by 2 bases and J by 7 bases, with 7 bases between them. Germline V lookup: CDR1 SGHRS, CDR2 YFSETQ. CDR3 length equals 12 residues.

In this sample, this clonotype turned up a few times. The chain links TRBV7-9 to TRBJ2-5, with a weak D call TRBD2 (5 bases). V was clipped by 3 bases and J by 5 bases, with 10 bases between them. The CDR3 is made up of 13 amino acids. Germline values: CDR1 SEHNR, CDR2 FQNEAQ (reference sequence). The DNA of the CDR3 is TGTGCCAGCAGCTTCCTCAGAGGGGAGACCCAGTACTTC. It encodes CASSFLRGETQYF.

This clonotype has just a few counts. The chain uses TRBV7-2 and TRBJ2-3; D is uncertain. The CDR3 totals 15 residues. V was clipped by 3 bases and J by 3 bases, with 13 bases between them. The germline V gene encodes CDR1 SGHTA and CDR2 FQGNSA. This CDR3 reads CASSFDTFGTDTQYF. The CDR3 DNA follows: TGTGCCAGCAGCTTCGACACCTTCGGGACAGATACGCAGTATTTT.

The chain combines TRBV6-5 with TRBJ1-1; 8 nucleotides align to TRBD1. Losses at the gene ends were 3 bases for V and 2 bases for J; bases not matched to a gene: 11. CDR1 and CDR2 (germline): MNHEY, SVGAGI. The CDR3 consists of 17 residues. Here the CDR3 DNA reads TGTGCCAGCAGTTATTTCCCACCGACAGGGGTTAACACTGAAGCTTTCTTT. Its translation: CASSYFPPTGVNTEAFF.

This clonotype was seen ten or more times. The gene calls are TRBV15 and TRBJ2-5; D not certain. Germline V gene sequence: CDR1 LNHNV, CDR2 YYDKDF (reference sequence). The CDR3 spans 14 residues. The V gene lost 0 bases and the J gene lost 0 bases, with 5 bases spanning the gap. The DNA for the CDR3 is TGTGCCACCAGCAGAGATCTGAACCAAGAGACCCAGTACTTC. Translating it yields CATSRDLNQETQYF.

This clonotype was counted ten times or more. CDR3 amino acids: CASSLDRGYEQYF. CDR3 bases: TGCGCCAGCAGCTTGGACAGGGGTTACGAGCAGTACTTC. The chain couples TRBV5-1 to TRBJ2-7; 7 bases agree with TRBD1. The V segment lost 0 bases and the J segment 4 bases; nucleotides outside the gene matches: 1. The germline gives CDR1 SGHRS, CDR2 YFSETQ. The CDR3 has 13 residues.

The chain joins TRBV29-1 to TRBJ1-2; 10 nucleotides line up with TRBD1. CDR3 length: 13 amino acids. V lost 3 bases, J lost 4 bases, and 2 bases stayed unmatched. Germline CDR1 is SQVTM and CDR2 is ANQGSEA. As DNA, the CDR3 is TGCAGCGTTGATCGGGACAGGGGCTATGGCTACACCTTC. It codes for CSVDRDRGYGYTF.

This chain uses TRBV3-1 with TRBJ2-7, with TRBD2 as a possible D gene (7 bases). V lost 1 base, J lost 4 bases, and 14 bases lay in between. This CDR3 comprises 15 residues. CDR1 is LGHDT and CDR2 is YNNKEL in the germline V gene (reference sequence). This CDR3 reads CASSQVLGGPYEQYF. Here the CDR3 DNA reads TGTGCCAGCAGCCAAGTACTGGGGGGGCCTTACGAGCAGTACTTC.

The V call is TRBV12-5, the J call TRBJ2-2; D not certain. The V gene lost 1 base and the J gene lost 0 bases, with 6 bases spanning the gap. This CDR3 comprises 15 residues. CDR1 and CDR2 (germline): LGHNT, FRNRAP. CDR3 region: CASGLGVTNTGELFF. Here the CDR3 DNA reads TGTGCTAGTGGTTTGGGGGTCACGAACACCGGGGAGCTGTTTTTT.

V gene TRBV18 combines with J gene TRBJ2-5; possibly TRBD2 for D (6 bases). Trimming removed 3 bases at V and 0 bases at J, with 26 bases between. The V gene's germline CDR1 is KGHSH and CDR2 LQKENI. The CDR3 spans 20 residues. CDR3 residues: CASSPRARRSGVRNQETQYF. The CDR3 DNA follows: TGTGCCAGCTCACCCCGGGCCCGACGGTCGGGAGTGAGGAACCAAGAGACCCAGTACTTC.

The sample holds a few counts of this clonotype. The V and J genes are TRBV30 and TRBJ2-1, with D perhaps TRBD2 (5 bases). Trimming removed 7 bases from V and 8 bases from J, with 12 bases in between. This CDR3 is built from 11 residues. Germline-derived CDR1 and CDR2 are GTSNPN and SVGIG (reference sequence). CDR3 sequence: CASGLRDEQFF. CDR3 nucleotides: TGTGCCTCCGGGTTGAGGGATGAGCAGTTCTTC.

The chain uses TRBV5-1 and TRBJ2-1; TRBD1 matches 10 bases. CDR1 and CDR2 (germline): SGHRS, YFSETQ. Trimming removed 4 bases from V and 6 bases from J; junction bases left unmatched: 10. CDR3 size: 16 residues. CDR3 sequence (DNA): TGCGCCAGCAGCCCAAATCCGGGACAGGGGAGCAATGAGCAGTTCTTC. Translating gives CASSPNPGQGSNEQFF.

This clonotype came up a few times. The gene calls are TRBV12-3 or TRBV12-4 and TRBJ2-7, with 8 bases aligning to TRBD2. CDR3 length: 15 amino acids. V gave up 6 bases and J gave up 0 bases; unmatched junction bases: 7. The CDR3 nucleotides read TGTGCCAGCAGCGCGGGGGGTTCTCTCTCCTACGAGCAGTACTTC. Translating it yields CASSAGGSLSYEQYF.

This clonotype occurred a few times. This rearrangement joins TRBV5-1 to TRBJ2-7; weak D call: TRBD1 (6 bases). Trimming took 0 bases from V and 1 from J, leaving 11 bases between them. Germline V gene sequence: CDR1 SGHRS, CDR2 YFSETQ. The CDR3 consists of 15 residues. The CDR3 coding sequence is TGCGCCAGCAGCTTGGCGCCAAGGGGGTCCTACGAGCAGTACTTC. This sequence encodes CASSLAPRGSYEQYF.

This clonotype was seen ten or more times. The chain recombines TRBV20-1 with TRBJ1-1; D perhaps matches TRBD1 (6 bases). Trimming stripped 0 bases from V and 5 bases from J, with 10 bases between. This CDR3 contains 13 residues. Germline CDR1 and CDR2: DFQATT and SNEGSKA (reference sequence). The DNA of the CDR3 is TGCAGTGCTAGAGAGGGGGCGCGGACTGAAGCTTTCTTT. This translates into CSAREGARTEAFF.

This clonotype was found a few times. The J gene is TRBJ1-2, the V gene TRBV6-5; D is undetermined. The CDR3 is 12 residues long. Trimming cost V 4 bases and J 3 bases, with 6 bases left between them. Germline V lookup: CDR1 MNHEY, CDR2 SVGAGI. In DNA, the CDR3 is TGTGCCAGCAGTTTCAAGGACTATGGCTACACCTTC. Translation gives CASSFKDYGYTF.

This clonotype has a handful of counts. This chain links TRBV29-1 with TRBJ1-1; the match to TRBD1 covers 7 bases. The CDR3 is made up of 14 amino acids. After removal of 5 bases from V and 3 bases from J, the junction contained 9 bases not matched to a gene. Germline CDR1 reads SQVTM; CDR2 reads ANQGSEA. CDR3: CSVYRGRLDTEAFF. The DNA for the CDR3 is TGCAGCGTTTACAGGGGAAGGTTAGACACTGAAGCTTTCTTT.

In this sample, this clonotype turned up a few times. The CDR3 sequence is CASSLAGTFEAFF. The CDR3 region has the DNA TGTGCCAGCAGCTTAGCTGGGACATTTGAAGCTTTCTTT. This rearrangement joins TRBV7-8 to TRBJ1-1; a possible D gene is TRBD1 (6 bases). This CDR3 spans 13 amino acids. Germline CDR1 is SGHVS and CDR2 is FQNEAQ. V was pared by 0 bases and J by 7 bases, with 9 bases between.

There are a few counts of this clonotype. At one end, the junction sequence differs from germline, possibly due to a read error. The CDR3: CASSHYHQGRGVF. DNA of the CDR3: TGTGCCAGCAGTCACTACCATCAGGGGCGAGGGGTCTTC. The J gene is TRBJ2-7, the V gene TRBV12-3 or TRBV12-4, with a weak D call TRBD1 (6 bases). This CDR3 spans 13 amino acids.

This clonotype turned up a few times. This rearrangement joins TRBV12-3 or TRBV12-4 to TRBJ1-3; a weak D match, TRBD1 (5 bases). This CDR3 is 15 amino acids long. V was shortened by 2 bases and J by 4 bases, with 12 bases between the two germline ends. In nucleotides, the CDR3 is TGTGCCAGCAGTTTAAGGAAGACAGTGGGAAACACCATATATTTT. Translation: CASSLRKTVGNTIYF.